What follows are 5 T cell receptor beta chains derived from one specimen sequenced in a study of cytomegalovirus exposure and HLA in healthy donors. The PCR made use of 60 Vbeta and 13 Jbeta primers. Sequencing was performed with immunoSEQ multiplex PCR; in TCRdb, only in-frame clones are kept and a portion is missing. The sample has some 99,000 clones; approximately 74% are singletons. Sequenced input: PBMCs. The receptor set was obtained from a male donor in good health and CMV-seronegative.

This chain joins TRBV6-5 and TRBJ1-1; TRBD1 is a possible D gene (6 bases). This CDR3 is built from 14 residues. The V gene's germline CDR1 is MNHEY and CDR2 SVGAGI. V was cut by 3 bases and J by 0 bases, with 8 bases left in between. CDR3 residues: CASSYGGVNTEAFF. CDR3 sequence (DNA): TGTGCCAGCAGTTATGGGGGCGTGAACACTGAAGCTTTCTTT.

The chain combines TRBV28 with TRBJ1-3; 12 nucleotides align to TRBD1. V gave up 10 bases and J gave up 0 bases; unmatched junction bases: 16. The CDR3 runs to 19 residues. The germline CDR1 and CDR2 sequences are MDHEN and SYDVKM. CDR3 sequence reads: CANTAGTGGKKLSGNTIYF. The DNA of the CDR3 is TGTGCCAACACCGCCGGGACAGGGGGCAAAAAACTCTCTGGAAACACCATATATTTT.

This rearrangement joins TRBV5-1 to TRBJ2-5, with D unclear. The CDR3 runs to 14 residues. Trimming removed 4 bases at V and 5 bases at J, with 15 bases between. From germline, CDR1 is SGHRS and CDR2 YFSETQ. In nucleotides, the CDR3 is TGCGCCAGCAGCCTTTTCGGTACCGGGGAGACCCAGTACTTC. It translates to CASSLFGTGETQYF.

In its sample, this clone was seen a few times. The chain employs TRBV5-1 and TRBJ2-2; D ambiguous. This CDR3 has 13 amino acids. V was shortened by 0 bases and J by 9 bases, with 9 bases between the two germline ends. Looked up from germline, CDR1 is SGHRS and CDR2 is YFSETQ. Here the CDR3 DNA reads TGCGCCAGCAGCTTGGTGGCACCTCGGGAGCTGTTTTTT. Its protein product is CASSLVAPRELFF.

The chain links TRBV2 to TRBJ2-1, with D perhaps TRBD2 (5 bases). The CDR3 is 15 amino acids. Deletions cut 5 bases from V and 4 bases from J, with 15 bases between. Germline V CDR1 and CDR2: SNHLY, FYNNEI. The CDR3 here is CASSPPGSEYNEQFF. The DNA of the CDR3 is TGTGCCAGCAGTCCTCCGGGGAGCGAGTACAATGAGCAGTTCTTC.